This TCR beta chain was found in a study of T cell responses to AZD1222 COVID-19 vaccine. Study outcomes and limitations: CD4 TCRs associated with vaccination spanned spike, dominating at 160-218 and 743-854. Donors were largely white British and mainly female; clonal diversity was possibly underestimated. Baseline serostatus was positive in only six AZD1222 recipients. An increase in Spike-specific TCR breadth and depth was observed after two AZD1222 doses.

A remark on this clone: Its antigen is not known.

This CDR3 spans 15 amino acids. The germline CDR1 and CDR2 sequences are SGHRS and YFSETQ. With 0 bases removed from V and 4 bases from J, the gap between germline ends came to 14 bases. Data came from immunoSEQ multiplex PCR; TCRdb stores just in-frame clones and leaves some out. The data hold about 75,000 clones, with 70% to 90% observed a single time. The V call is TRBV5-1, the J call TRBJ2-7, with D hard to call. Sequencing was performed on peripheral blood, taken 28 days after the second dose of the MenACWY control vaccine. The clonotype originates from an adult who received the MenACWY meningococcal vaccine as a control. CDR3: CASSLGELTSYEQYF. CDR3 DNA sequence: TGCGCCAGCAGCTTGGGAGAGTTGACATCTTACGAGCAGTACTTC.